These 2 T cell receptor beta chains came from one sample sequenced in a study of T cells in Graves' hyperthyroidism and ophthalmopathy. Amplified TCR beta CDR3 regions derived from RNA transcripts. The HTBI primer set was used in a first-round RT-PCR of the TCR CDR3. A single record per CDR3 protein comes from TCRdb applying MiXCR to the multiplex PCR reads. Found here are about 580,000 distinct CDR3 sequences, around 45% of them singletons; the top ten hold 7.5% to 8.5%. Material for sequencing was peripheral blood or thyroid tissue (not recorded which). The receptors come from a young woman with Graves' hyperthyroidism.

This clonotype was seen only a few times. The CDR3 protein is CASSNLLGGPNEQYF. DNA of the CDR3: TGTGCCAGCAGCAACCTCTTGGGGGGCCCCAATGAGCAGTACTTC. This chain uses TRBV6-2 or TRBV6-3 with TRBJ2-7; D is tentatively TRBD1 or TRBD2 (6 bases each). Germline V lookup: CDR1 MNHEY, CDR2 SVGEGT. V lost 6 bases and J lost 7, with 22 bases in between. The CDR3 covers 15 residues.

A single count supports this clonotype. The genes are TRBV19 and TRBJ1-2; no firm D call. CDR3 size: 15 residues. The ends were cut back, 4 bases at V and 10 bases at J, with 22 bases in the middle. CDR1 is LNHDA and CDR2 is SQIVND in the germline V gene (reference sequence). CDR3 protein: CASSTSGNNEQFYTF. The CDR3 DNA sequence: TGTGCCAGTAGTACCTCAGGTAACAATGAGCAGTTCTACACCTTC.